This T cell receptor beta chain was observed in a study of naive and memory T cell subsets. An equimolar mix of two oligonucleotides served as the beta constant-region primer for TRBC1 and TRBC2. Ligated cDNA was amplified by four rounds of PCR with nested alpha and beta constant-region primers and SP2. Ligation attached a single-stranded oligonucleotide with a 12-nucleotide UMI and the SP2 primer to the cDNA 3' end. TCRdb passed the UMI-ligation and nested PCR reads through MiXCR, listing each CDR3 protein once. The profile shows roughly 100,000 distinct CDR3 sequences, approximately 14% of them singletons. After CD4 positive bead selection, the CD4-negative fraction gave CD8 T cells. The V end lost 3 bases, the J end lost 6 bases, and 16 bases lay between the germline ends. Germline CDR1 reads SQVTM; CDR2 reads ANQGSEA. The CDR3 totals 14 residues. There are many counts of this clonotype. No antigen is known for it.

Study observations and caveats: From naive to CM, EM and EMRA, diversity decreased and Gini increased. Naive repertoires, especially CD8, held a few larger clonotypes, possibly memory cells re-expressing CD45RA.

Sample: naive CD8+ T cells from blood. The TCR originated in a human donor in good health. V usage is TRBV29-1 and J usage is TRBJ2-3; no clear D gene. CDR3 sequence (DNA): TGCAGCGTTGAGCTGCTAGAAGTAGTCGATACGCAGTATTTT. This translates into CSVELLEVVDTQYF.